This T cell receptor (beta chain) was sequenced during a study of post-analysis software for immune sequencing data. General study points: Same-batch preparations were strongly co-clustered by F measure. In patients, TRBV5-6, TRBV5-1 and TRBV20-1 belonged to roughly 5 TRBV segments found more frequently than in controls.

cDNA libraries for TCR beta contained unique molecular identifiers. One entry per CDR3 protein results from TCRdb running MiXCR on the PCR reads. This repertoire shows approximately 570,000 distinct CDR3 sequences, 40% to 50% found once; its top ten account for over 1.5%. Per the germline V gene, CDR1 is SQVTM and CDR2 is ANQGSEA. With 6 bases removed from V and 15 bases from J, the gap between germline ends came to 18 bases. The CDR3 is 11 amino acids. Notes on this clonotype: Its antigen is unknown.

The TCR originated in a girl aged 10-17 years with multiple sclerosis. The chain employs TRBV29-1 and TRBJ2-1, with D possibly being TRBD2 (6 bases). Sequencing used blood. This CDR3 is CSVLTGASLFF. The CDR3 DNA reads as TGCAGCGTCCTGACGGGAGCTTCGCTGTTCTTC.